Below, 6 T cell receptor beta chains from the same sample are listed, as sequenced in a study of blood T cell repertoires in COVID-19. Profiled with immunoSEQ multiplex PCR; TCRdb holds only in-frame clones, not every one. The profile shows 200,000 to 250,000 clones, approximately 80% of them singletons. Sequenced material: PBMCs or T cells enriched from blood (not recorded which). The source of these receptors is a woman in her sixties or seventies who had recovered from COVID-19.

CDR3 in amino acids: CATSVSRATNEKLFF. The CDR3 bases are TGTGCCACCTCAGTTTCTCGGGCAACTAATGAAAAACTGTTTTTT. The chain employs TRBV15 and TRBJ1-4; D is uncertain. CDR3 length: 15 amino acids. Germline lookup yields CDR1 LNHNV and CDR2 YYDKDF (reference sequence). V lost 8 bases to trimming and J lost 0 bases, with 13 bases between them.

This chain joins TRBV2 and TRBJ1-5; possible D gene TRBD1, 5 bases. Germline CDR1 and CDR2: SNHLY and FYNNEI. This CDR3 has 14 amino acids. Trimming took off 6 bases at V and 1 base at J, with 10 bases between the two ends. CDR3 DNA: TGTGCCAGCAGAGAGGACACAAGCAATCAGCCCCAGCATTTT. It translates to CASREDTSNQPQHF.

Comments on this clone: This same CDR3 is encoded by further DNA sequences in the sample. The chain combines TRBV5-1 with TRBJ1-5, with 7 bases that match TRBD1. CDR3 length equals 15 residues. The V segment lost 0 bases and the J segment 4 bases; nucleotides outside the gene matches: 4. CDR1 is SGHRS and CDR2 is YFSETQ in the germline V gene. CDR3 DNA: TGCGCCAGCAGCTTGGGACAGGGTAGGAATCAGCCCCAGCATTTT. Translation gives CASSLGQGRNQPQHF.

J is TRBJ2-7 and V is TRBV5-5; D ambiguous. From germline, CDR1 is SGHKS and CDR2 YYEKEE (reference sequence). The ends were cut back, 4 bases at V and 7 bases at J, with 15 bases in the middle. The CDR3 loop spans 13 amino acids. CDR3 bases: TGTGCCAGCAGCATAGCCCCCACAACAGAGCAGTACTTC. Translated, it gives CASSIAPTTEQYF.

The chain is built from TRBV7-2 and TRBJ2-2; no definite D call. With 1 base removed from V and 4 bases from J, the gap between germline ends came to 4 bases. Germline CDR1 is SGHTA and CDR2 is FQGNSA. CDR3 length: 13 residues. The CDR3 is CASSLVSTGELFF. The CDR3 DNA sequence: TGTGCCAGCAGCTTAGTATCCACCGGGGAGCTGTTTTTT.

The rearrangement joins TRBV6-1 to TRBJ2-7, with TRBD2 as a possible D gene (6 bases). Germline lookup yields CDR1 MNHNS and CDR2 SASEGT. Trimming took off 0 bases at V and 9 bases at J, with 21 bases between the two ends. The CDR3 length is 16 residues. In nucleotides, the CDR3 is TGTGCCAGCAGTGAAGCCTACGGAGGGAAGGGATCTGGGCAGTACTTC. Residues: CASSEAYGGKGSGQYF.